This entry lists 24 T cell receptor beta chains sequenced from one sample in a study of blood T cells in healthy people across ages. With a J-beta primer mix and a sample-barcoded 5' primer, a second PCR ran 7 to 11 cycles. TCRdb called the 5' RACE reads again in MiXCR, with one record for every CDR3 protein. The table records about 1.7 million distinct CDR3 sequences, 28% of them present only once. Sequencing input: blood. The receptor set was obtained from a woman between 25 and 40 years old in good health.

This clonotype was seen just once. The genes are TRBV9 and TRBJ2-5; D gene uncertain. CDR3 length: 14 residues. Germline V gene data show CDR1 as SGDLS and CDR2 as YYNGEE. Trimming cost V 4 bases and J 11 bases, with 21 bases left between them. The DNA of the CDR3 is TGTGCCAGCAGCAAAAAAGGGTTTTTCAATGAGCAGTACTTC. Its protein product is CASSKKGFFNEQYF.

This clonotype occurred a few times. The V and J genes are TRBV7-8 and TRBJ1-5; 10 bases agree with TRBD1. This CDR3 has 17 amino acids. J was trimmed by 1 base and V by 5 bases; bases with no gene match: 8. Germline V gene sequence: CDR1 SGHVS, CDR2 FQNEAQ. The CDR3 DNA follows: TGTGCCAGCAGCCGGGGACAGGGGCGGTGGAGCAATCAGCCCCAGCATTTT. Residues: CASSRGQGRWSNQPQHF. Drawing the rest from reference TRBV7-8 and TRBJ1-5, the complete variable domain is GAGVSQSPRYKVAKRGQDVALRCDPISGHVSLFWYQQALGQGPEFLTYFQNEAQLDKSGLPSDRFFAERPEGSVSTLKIQRTQQEDSAVYLCASSRGQGRWSNQPQHFGDGTRLSIL.

The chain employs TRBV6-2 or TRBV6-3 and TRBJ2-5, with 7 bases that match TRBD2. The CDR3 extends over 14 amino acids. CDR1 MNHEY and CDR2 SVGEGT come from the germline V gene. V lost 4 bases and J lost 5; bases outside the gene matches: 7. In nucleotides, the CDR3 is TGTGCCAGCAGTTTCGAGGGAGGGCCGGAGACCCAGTACTTC. Protein product: CASSFEGGPETQYF.

This rearrangement joins TRBV3-1 to TRBJ2-3; 9 nucleotides align to TRBD2. Germline V CDR1 and CDR2: LGHDT, YNNKEL (reference sequence). J lost 3 bases, V lost 3 bases, and 7 bases had no gene match. CDR3 size: 16 residues. CDR3 coding DNA: TGTGCCAGCAGCCACGCGGGGGGGGCCAGGACAGATACGCAGTATTTT. Translating it yields CASSHAGGARTDTQYF.

The V call is TRBV7-9, the J call TRBJ2-4; 7 positions agree with TRBD1. The J call may be faulty, since TRBJ2-7 better matches the DNA end. CDR3 length: 16 residues. Per germline, CDR1 SEHNR and CDR2 FQNEAQ (reference sequence). CDR3 sequence: CASSSRPGQILYEQYF. The DNA of the CDR3 is TGTGCCAGCAGCTCCCGACCGGGACAGATTCTCTACGAGCAGTACTTC.

This clonotype came up many times. This chain's CDR3 is CSVEGTGSLNNEQFF. CDR3 DNA: TGCAGCGTTGAGGGAACGGGCAGCCTGAACAATGAGCAGTTCTTC. This chain joins TRBV29-1 and TRBJ2-1; the D is unclear. The CDR3 extends over 15 amino acids. The germline V gene encodes CDR1 SQVTM and CDR2 ANQGSEA. V lost 3 bases and J lost 5, with 17 bases in between.

The V call is TRBV11-2, the J call TRBJ2-5; 9 bases fit TRBD2. After removal of 4 bases from V and 3 bases from J, the junction contained 12 bases not matched to a gene. Per germline, CDR1 SGHAT and CDR2 FQNNGV. This CDR3 region has 17 residues. CDR3 protein: CASSSQRDSGGEETQYF. The CDR3 DNA is TGTGCCAGCAGCTCCCAAAGGGATAGCGGGGGTGAAGAGACCCAGTACTTC.

This clonotype was seen at least ten times. The genes are TRBV29-1 and TRBJ1-5, with 7 bases fitting TRBD1. The V and J ends lost 5 bases and 4 bases, in that order; junction bases with no gene match: 2. The CDR3 runs 12 residues. Germline V gene sequence: CDR1 SQVTM, CDR2 ANQGSEA. The CDR3 reads CSVSGGNQPQHF. The CDR3 nucleotides read TGCAGCGTTTCAGGGGGAAATCAGCCCCAGCATTTT.

This clonotype was detected a few times. The chain carries TRBV30 and TRBJ1-4, with D possibly TRBD1 on 5 matching bases. Looked up from germline, CDR1 is GTSNPN and CDR2 is SVGIG (reference sequence). V was trimmed by 3 bases and J by 7 bases, leaving 9 bases between them. CDR3 length: 12 amino acids. CDR3 in DNA: TGTGCCTGGAGCCAGGGAGTTGAAAAACTGTTTTTT. It codes for CAWSQGVEKLFF.

As to this clonotype: Germline is not matched at one junction end, which may reflect a read error. This sequence joins TRBV2 and TRBJ1-1; D perhaps matches TRBD1 (6 bases). CDR1 is SNHLY, CDR2 FYNNEI, per germline. This CDR3 is 12 amino acids long. DNA of the CDR3: TGCGCCAGCAGTGATGGGGGGCCTGAAGCTTTCTTT. Protein: CASSDGGPEAFF.

This clonotype has just a few counts. V usage is TRBV20-1 and J usage is TRBJ1-2, with a weak D call TRBD1 (5 bases). V shed 3 bases and J shed 3 bases, with 11 bases lying between them. CDR3 length equals 13 residues. Germline values: CDR1 DFQATT, CDR2 SNEGSKA (reference sequence). The CDR3 reads CSARMGGDYGYTF. The CDR3 DNA sequence: TGCAGTGCTAGGATGGGGGGAGACTATGGCTACACCTTC.

This clonotype appeared a few times. The CDR3 bases are TGCGCCAGCAGCTTGGCCGGAACGCCTTCACCCCTCCACTTT. Its protein product is CASSLAGTPSPLHF. The gene calls are TRBV5-1 and TRBJ1-6; no clear D. The germline V gene has CDR1 SGHRS and CDR2 YFSETQ. The CDR3 extends over 14 amino acids. V lost 0 bases and J lost 9, with 10 bases in between.

This clonotype came up many times. The V gene is TRBV20-1, the J gene TRBJ2-4; D is unclear. The CDR3 sequence is 14 residues long. V lost 5 bases to trimming and J lost 0 bases, with 11 bases between them. Germline CDR1 is DFQATT and CDR2 is SNEGSKA (reference sequence). CDR3 coding DNA: TGCAGTGCTCTATTCATTGTAGCCAAAAACATTCAGTACTTC. Its protein is CSALFIVAKNIQYF.

The sample holds a few counts of this clonotype. The chain has TRBV24-1 and TRBJ2-1; D not certain. The CDR3 extends over 14 amino acids. Trimming removed 5 bases from V and 6 bases from J, with 13 bases in between. Germline CDR1 KGHDR, CDR2 SFDVKD. The DNA for the CDR3 is TGTGCCACCAGTGGGGTCCCTGTCAGCAATGAGCAGTTCTTC. Translated: CATSGVPVSNEQFF.

V usage is TRBV19 and J usage is TRBJ1-1; D perhaps matches TRBD1 (5 bases). The CDR3 length is 13 residues. Trimming cost V 7 bases and J 7 bases, with 16 bases left between them. The germline V gene has CDR1 LNHDA and CDR2 SQIVND (reference sequence). The DNA of the CDR3 is TGTGCCAGTAAATTTCAGGGAATCGGTGAAGCTTTCTTT. It yields the protein CASKFQGIGEAFF.

The chain couples TRBV21-1 to TRBJ1-1; TRBD1 reflects the table's D call only, with no check against the DNA. TRBV21-1 is an annotated pseudogene. This CDR3 region has 16 residues. The CDR3 DNA reads as TGTGCCAGCAGCAAGGGACAGGGGGCGAGGAACACTGAAGCTTTCTTT. Translation: CASSKGQGARNTEAFF.

This clonotype has more than one count but fewer than ten. This sequence joins TRBV24-1 and TRBJ2-1; perhaps TRBD2 as D (5 bases). Trimming took off 4 bases at V and 4 bases at J, with 16 bases between the two ends. The germline V gene encodes CDR1 KGHDR and CDR2 SFDVKD. The length of the CDR3 is 16 residues. CDR3 coding DNA: TGTGCCACCAGTGACCCCACTAGGGTAGGATACAATGAGCAGTTCTTC. It encodes CATSDPTRVGYNEQFF.

Details on this clonotype: One junction end does not reproduce the germline sequence, and a read error may be involved. The chain has TRBV7-9 and TRBJ2-7, with TRBD2 matching 10 bases. This CDR3 spans 14 amino acids. The germline gives CDR1 SEHNR, CDR2 FQNEAQ (reference sequence). The CDR3: CANSTRTSGGEQYF. CDR3 nucleotide sequence: TGTGCCAACAGCACACGGACTAGCGGCGGCGAGCAGTACTTC.

This clonotype was seen many times. The chain joins TRBV3-1 to TRBJ1-1, with D perhaps TRBD1 (5 bases). The germline gives CDR1 LGHDT, CDR2 YNNKEL (reference sequence). Between the trimmed V and J ends, which lost 6 bases and 4 bases, there was a span of 6 bases. The CDR3 length is 11 residues. The CDR3 coding sequence is TGTGCCAGCAGTCAGGGCACTGAAGCTTTCTTT. Protein product: CASSQGTEAFF.

The CDR3 DNA follows: TGTGCCAGCAGTGACTCGATTGGGACTGAAGCTTTCTTT. It translates to CASSDSIGTEAFF. The rearrangement links TRBV6-4 to TRBJ1-1; D gene ambiguous. The CDR3 contains 13 residues. The V and J ends lost 0 bases and 5 bases respectively, with 7 bases between them. Germline CDR1 and CDR2: MRHNA and SNTAGT.

This clonotype was recorded many times. The chain has TRBV2 and TRBJ2-4, with TRBD2 as a possible D gene (5 bases). The CDR3 is made up of 14 amino acids. Trimming stripped 1 base from V and 8 bases from J, with 12 bases between. Germline V gene sequence: CDR1 SNHLY, CDR2 FYNNEI. The CDR3 region has the DNA TGTGCCAGCAGTGAAGAGGAGGTGTGGGACATTCAGTACTTC. Encoded protein: CASSEEEVWDIQYF.

The chain recombines TRBV3-1 with TRBJ2-3; D is possibly TRBD2 (7 bases). CDR1 and CDR2 (germline): LGHDT, YNNKEL (reference sequence). V was pared by 0 bases and J by 1 base, with 14 bases between. CDR3 length: 17 residues. The CDR3 nucleotides are TGTGCCAGCAGCCAAGATATGCGGGGGCAGGGCACAGATACGCAGTATTTT. Translation gives CASSQDMRGQGTDTQYF.

This clonotype has a handful of counts. The V call is TRBV6-5, the J call TRBJ2-3; tentatively, D is TRBD2 (6 bases). Trimming cost V 0 bases and J 6 bases, with 13 bases left between them. CDR1 and CDR2 from the germline V gene are MNHEY and SVGAGI. This CDR3 has 15 amino acids. The CDR3 nucleotides read TGTGCCAGCAGTTACTCGAGGGAGGAGGGGGATACGCAGTATTTT. This codes for CASSYSREEGDTQYF.

This clonotype was recorded at least ten times. V and J are TRBV12-3 or TRBV12-4 and TRBJ2-5, with unresolved D. Trimming removed 2 bases at V and 4 bases at J, with 8 bases between. The CDR3 loop spans 13 amino acids. This CDR3 reads CASSLWQSETQYF. The CDR3 DNA reads TGTGCCAGCAGTTTATGGCAGTCAGAGACCCAGTACTTC.